This TCR beta chain came from a study of early T cells in non-severe SARS-CoV-2 infection. The CDR3 runs to 11 residues. V was pared by 3 bases and J by 7 bases, with 6 bases between. The sample holds many counts of this clonotype. Tagging with unique molecular identifiers was applied to individual cDNA molecules. TCRdb used MiXCR to reprocess the 5' RACE reads, holding one entry per CDR3 protein. The data hold approximately 73,000 distinct CDR3 sequences, with roughly 10% observed a single time. Sequencing used whole blood. This rearrangement joins TRBV12-3 or TRBV12-4 to TRBJ1-2; D unresolved. The sequence came from an adult who was a healthcare worker with PCR-confirmed SARS-CoV-2 infection or an uninfected control (not recorded which). CDR3 sequence reads: CASSLPSGYTF. DNA of the CDR3: TGTGCCAGCAGTTTGCCTAGTGGCTACACCTTC.